This TCR beta chain was retrieved from a study of CD8+ T cells in alopecia areata. Study context: Treatment comprised oral tofacitinib, 5 to 10 mg twice daily, in treated patients. For 6 to 18 months, tofacitinib was taken, and 6 months off drug followed.

This clone was picked up one time. Reverse transcription of extracted RNA yielded cDNA, which provided the sequencing template. Measured with immunoSEQ multiplex PCR; TCRdb has only the in-frame clones, and not every one. The table has 150,000 or so clones, about 89% seen once. Peripheral blood and lesional scalp punch biopsies were taken from alopecia areata patients. The sample here was CD8+ T cells sorted from blood, taken at week 0. The sequence was collected from a human donor with alopecia areata.

The CDR3: CASSHTEYEQYF. The CDR3 coding sequence is TGTGCCAGCAGCCATACCGAATACGAGCAGTACTTC. The chain uses TRBV7-9 and TRBJ2-7; D remains ambiguous. CDR1 SEHNR and CDR2 FQNEAQ come from the germline V gene (reference sequence). The V end was cut by 5 bases, the J end by 4 bases, with 9 bases between. CDR3 length: 12 amino acids.